A selection of T cell receptor beta chains follows, all from one sample in a study of CD8 T cells in Susac syndrome. MiXCR, applied by TCRdb to the immunoSEQ multiplex PCR reads, yields one record per CDR3 protein. The sample consists of around 150,000 distinct CDR3 sequences, around 93% of them appearing once. The sequencing sample was made of CD4+ T cells from PBMCs. The source of these receptors is a human donor in good health. CDR3s include the opening cysteine and the closing phenylalanine or tryptophan. Fields, in order: J gene, V gene, D gene, clone size, CDR3 DNA, CDR3 protein. A D gene is named only where the DNA matches it firmly. Clone size is shown for a subset of rows, as once, few, many or a class of expanded clone.

J: TRBJ2-4
V: TRBV6-6
D: .
size: .
DNA: TGTGCCAGCAGTTCCCAACTCGCTGGGGCGGGAAACATTCAGTACTTC
CDR3: CASSSQLAGAGNIQYF

J: TRBJ1-2
V: TRBV7-3
D: .
size: .
DNA: TGTGCCAGCAGCTATCAGGGAGGTAGTGGCTACACCTTC
CDR3: CASSYQGGSGYTF

J: TRBJ2-3
V: TRBV29-1
D: .
size: .
DNA: TGCAGCACCCAGTTGACAGGCATTAGCACAGATACGCAGTATTTT
CDR3: CSTQLTGISTDTQYF

J: TRBJ2-7
V: TRBV6-5
D: TRBD1
size: .
DNA: TGTGCCAGCAGTTACCGAGGACAGGGAGGCCACGAGCAGTACTTC
CDR3: CASSYRGQGGHEQYF

J: TRBJ1-2
V: TRBV14
D: TRBD1
size: .
DNA: TGTGCCAGCAGTTTCGACAGGGTCTATGGCTACACCTTC
CDR3: CASSFDRVYGYTF

J: TRBJ2-6
V: TRBV6-5
D: .
size: .
DNA: TGTGCCAGCACAAGTGGGGCCAACGTCCTGACTTTC
CDR3: CASTSGANVLTF

J: TRBJ2-7
V: TRBV20-1
D: TRBD1
size: .
DNA: TGCAGTGCTAGGGTCGGGACAGGGGGATACGAGCAGTACTTC
CDR3: CSARVGTGGYEQYF

J: TRBJ2-1
V: TRBV29-1
D: TRBD2
size: .
DNA: TGCAGCGCCGGGACTAGGGAGAACAATGAGCAGTTCTTC
CDR3: CSAGTRENNEQFF

J: TRBJ1-5
V: TRBV3-1
D: .
size: .
DNA: TGTGCCAGCAGCCAAGACGGAGGGGGGAGTCAGCCCCAGCATTTT
CDR3: CASSQDGGGSQPQHF

J: TRBJ2-3
V: TRBV9
D: .
size: .
DNA: TGTGCCAGCAGCGTAGGCCAACTAACAGATACGCAGTATTTT
CDR3: CASSVGQLTDTQYF

J: TRBJ1-1
V: TRBV20-1
D: TRBD1
size: few
DNA: TGCAGTGCTCACAGGGGTAGCACTGAAGCTTTCTTT
CDR3: CSAHRGSTEAFF

J: TRBJ1-2
V: TRBV11-2
D: .
size: .
DNA: TGTGCCAGCAGCCCCCCCCTTCCAACCGGCGGCTATGGCTACACCTTC
CDR3: CASSPPLPTGGYGYTF

J: TRBJ2-7
V: TRBV7-7
D: .
size: few
DNA: TGTGCCAGCAGTCCACAGACAGGTTCCTACGAGCAGTACTTC
CDR3: CASSPQTGSYEQYF

J: TRBJ1-1
V: TRBV2
D: .
size: .
DNA: TGTGCCAGCAGTGTTGAGGGGTGGGTCGCTGAAGCTTTCTTT
CDR3: CASSVEGWVAEAFF

J: TRBJ2-7
V: TRBV6-5
D: .
size: .
DNA: TGTGCCAGCAGCCTAACAGACGGGGCTACCTACGAGCAGTACTTC
CDR3: CASSLTDGATYEQYF

J: TRBJ2-7
V: TRBV10-3
D: .
size: .
DNA: TGTGCCATCACCCCGACAGGAACCTACGAGCAGTACTTC
CDR3: CAITPTGTYEQYF

J: TRBJ1-6
V: TRBV7-8
D: .
size: .
DNA: TGTGCCAGCAGCCCGGGGGATTTATTTTCACCCCTCCACTTT
CDR3: CASSPGDLFSPLHF

J: TRBJ2-3
V: TRBV5-1
D: .
size: .
DNA: TGCGCCAGCAGCTTAACCCCTAGCACAGATACGCAGTATTTT
CDR3: CASSLTPSTDTQYF

J: TRBJ1-4
V: TRBV3-1
D: .
size: .
DNA: TGTGCCAGCAGCCAAGAGCCTTCTGGAAAACTGTTTTTT
CDR3: CASSQEPSGKLFF

J: TRBJ2-1
V: TRBV3-1
D: TRBD2
size: .
DNA: TGTGCCAGCAGCCAAGAGGGACTAAATGAGCAGTTCTTC
CDR3: CASSQEGLNEQFF